This T cell receptor (beta chain) is from a study of identical twins. TCRdb recomputed calls from the 5' RACE reads with MiXCR, one row per CDR3 protein. The data contain 400,000 to 550,000 distinct CDR3 sequences, roughly a fifth of them singletons. At least ten counts were recorded for this clonotype. Its specificity is not known. Findings of the study overall: Conclusions came from cross-sectional statistical analysis, not from following the same donors.

Separately, the same data were catalogued under a study of T cells expressing NK-cell markers.

The receptor's source is a woman younger than 35 in good health. Sequencing was done on a sample of CD4+ T cells sorted from blood.

CDR3 bases: TGTGCCAGCGGGGGGGGGTCTCAGTACTTC. It specifies CASGGGSQYF. This chain joins TRBV2 and TRBJ2-5, with 7 bases that match TRBD2. V lost 8 bases and J lost 11; bases outside the gene matches: 5. The germline gives CDR1 SNHLY, CDR2 FYNNEI. The CDR3 is 10 amino acids.